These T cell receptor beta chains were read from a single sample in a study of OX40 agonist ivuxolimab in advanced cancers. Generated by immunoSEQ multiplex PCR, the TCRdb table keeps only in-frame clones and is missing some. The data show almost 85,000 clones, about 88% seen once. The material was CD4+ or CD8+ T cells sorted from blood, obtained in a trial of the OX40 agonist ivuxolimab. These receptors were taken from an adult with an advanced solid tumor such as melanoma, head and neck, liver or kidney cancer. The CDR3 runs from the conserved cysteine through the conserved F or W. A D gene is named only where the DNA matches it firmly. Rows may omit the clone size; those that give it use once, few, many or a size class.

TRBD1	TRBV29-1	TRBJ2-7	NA	CSVEGGQGANEQYF	TGCAGCGTTGAAGGGGGACAGGGGGCCAACGAGCAGTACTTC
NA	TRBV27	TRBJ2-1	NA	CASRVSSRYYNEQFF	TGTGCCAGCAGAGTAAGCAGCAGATACTACAATGAGCAGTTCTTC
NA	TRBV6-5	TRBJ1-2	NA	CASEDSRGGYTF	TGTGCCAGCGAAGACTCGCGTGGAGGCTACACCTTC
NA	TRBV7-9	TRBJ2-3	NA	CASSLGPGTQYF	TGTGCCAGCAGTCTCGGGCCCGGTACGCAGTATTTT
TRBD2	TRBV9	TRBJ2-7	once	CASSVGSSGTPYEQYF	TGTGCCAGCAGCGTAGGATCTAGCGGGACTCCCTACGAGCAGTACTTC
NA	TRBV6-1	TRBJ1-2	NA	CASSEVRIGDYGYTF	TGTGCCAGCAGTGAAGTCCGGATAGGGGACTATGGCTACACCTTC
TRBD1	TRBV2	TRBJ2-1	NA	CASSVAGGNEQFF	TGTGCCAGCAGTGTTGCAGGGGGCAATGAGCAGTTCTTC
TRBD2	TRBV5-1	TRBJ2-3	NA	CASSLELAGGTDTQYF	TGCGCCAGCAGCTTGGAACTAGCGGGAGGGACAGATACGCAGTATTTT
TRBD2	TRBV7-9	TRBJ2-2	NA	CASSLAAGLDTGELFF	TGTGCCAGCAGCTTAGCAGCGGGGCTGGACACCGGGGAGCTGTTTTTT
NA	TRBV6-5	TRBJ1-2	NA	CASSYGRVDGYTF	TGTGCCAGCAGTTACGGGAGGGTAGATGGCTACACCTTC
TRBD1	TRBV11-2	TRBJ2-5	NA	CASSFTTGGFRRQETQYF	TGTGCCAGCAGCTTTACGACAGGGGGTTTCCGGCGGCAAGAGACCCAGTACTTC
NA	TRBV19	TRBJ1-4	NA	CASSIGEKLFF	TGTGCCAGTAGTATTGGTGAAAAACTGTTTTTT
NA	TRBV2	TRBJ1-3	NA	CASSQNSALSGNTIYF	TGTGCCAGCAGTCAGAACAGCGCTCTCTCTGGAAACACCATATATTTT
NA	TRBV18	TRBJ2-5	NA	CASSRPNLLEETQYF	TGTGCCAGCTCAAGACCGAACTTGCTAGAAGAGACCCAGTACTTC
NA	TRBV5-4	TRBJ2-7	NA	CASSLVSHYEQYF	TGTGCCAGCAGCTTGGTGAGCCACTACGAGCAGTACTTC
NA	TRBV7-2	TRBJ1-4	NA	CASSPYNEKLFF	TGTGCCAGCAGCCCTTACAATGAAAAACTGTTTTTT
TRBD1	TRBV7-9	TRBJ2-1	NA	CASSQRVQGASNEQFF	TGTGCCAGCAGCCAACGCGTACAGGGGGCGAGCAATGAGCAGTTCTTC
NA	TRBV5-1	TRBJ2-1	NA	CASSLAQSYNEQFF	TGCGCCAGCAGCTTGGCGCAATCCTACAATGAGCAGTTCTTC
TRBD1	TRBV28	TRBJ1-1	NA	CASSFLGGPTEAFF	TGTGCCAGCAGTTTTCTAGGGGGCCCCACTGAAGCTTTCTTT
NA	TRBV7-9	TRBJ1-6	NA	CASSLQVRNSPLHF	TGTGCCAGCAGCTTACAGGTGCGCAATTCACCCCTCCACTTT
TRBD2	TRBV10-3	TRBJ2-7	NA	CATRGAGVEEQYF	TGTGCCACCAGAGGGGCGGGAGTTGAAGAGCAGTACTTC
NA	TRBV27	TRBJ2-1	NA	CASSLSPVYNEQFF	TGTGCCAGCAGTTTATCCCCCGTCTACAATGAGCAGTTCTTC
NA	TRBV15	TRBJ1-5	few	CATSIQRDQPQHF	TGTGCCACCAGCATCCAACGGGACCAGCCCCAGCATTTT
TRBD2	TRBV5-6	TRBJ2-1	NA	CASSWGIAGEQFF	TGTGCCAGCAGCTGGGGGATAGCGGGTGAGCAGTTCTTC
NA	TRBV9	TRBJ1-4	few	CASSVGQPPNEKLFF	TGTGCCAGCAGCGTAGGACAGCCACCTAATGAAAAACTGTTTTTT
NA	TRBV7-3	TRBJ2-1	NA	CASSLGHPYNEQFF	TGTGCCAGCAGCTTAGGTCACCCCTACAATGAGCAGTTCTTC
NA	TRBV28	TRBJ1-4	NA	CASSRGTPSTNEKLFF	TGTGCCAGCAGCCGAGGGACACCCTCAACTAATGAAAAACTGTTTTTT
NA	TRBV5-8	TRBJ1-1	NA	CASATEMNTEAFF	TGTGCCAGCGCGACGGAAATGAACACTGAAGCTTTCTTT
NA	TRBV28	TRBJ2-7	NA	CASLAGSGGPYEQYF	TGTGCCAGCCTGGCGGGTAGTGGGGGACCCTACGAGCAGTACTTC
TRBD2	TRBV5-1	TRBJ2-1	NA	CASSPTSGGIYNEQFF	TGCGCCAGCAGCCCCACTAGCGGGGGAATATACAATGAGCAGTTCTTC
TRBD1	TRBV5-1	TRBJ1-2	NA	CASSPGTGDGYTF	TGCGCCAGCAGCCCCGGGACAGGGGATGGCTACACCTTC
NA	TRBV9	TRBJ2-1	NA	CASSVGGQSYNEQFF	TGTGCCAGCAGCGTCGGGGGACAGAGTTACAATGAGCAGTTCTTC
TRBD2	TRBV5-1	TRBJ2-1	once	CASSTYSGVNSNEQFF	TGCGCCAGCAGCACTTATAGCGGGGTTAACTCTAATGAGCAGTTCTTC
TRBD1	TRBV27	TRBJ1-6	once	CASRLRDRGMNSPLHF	TGTGCCAGCAGACTCCGGGACAGGGGAATGAATTCACCCCTCCACTTT
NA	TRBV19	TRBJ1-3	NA	CASNAPTRSSGNTIYF	TGTGCCAGTAATGCGCCGACGCGGAGCTCTGGAAACACCATATATTTT
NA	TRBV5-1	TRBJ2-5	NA	CASSLGTPRETQYF	TGCGCCAGCAGCTTAGGGACGCCGAGGGAGACCCAGTACTTC
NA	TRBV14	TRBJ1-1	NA	CASSTQGNTEAFF	TGTGCCAGCAGTACTCAGGGGAACACTGAAGCTTTCTTT
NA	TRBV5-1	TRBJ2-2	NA	CASSFEGVTGELFF	TGCGCCAGCAGCTTCGAGGGAGTAACCGGGGAGCTGTTTTTT
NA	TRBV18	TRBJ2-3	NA	CASSPPADRDTQYF	TGTGCCAGCTCACCACCGGCCGATCGAGATACGCAGTATTTT
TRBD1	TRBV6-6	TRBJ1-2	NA	CASSDASGTGLYGYTF	TGTGCCAGCAGCGACGCCTCTGGGACAGGGCTCTATGGCTACACCTTC
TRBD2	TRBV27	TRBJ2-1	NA	CASGYRAGGLASSYNEQFF	TGTGCCAGCGGTTACCGAGCGGGAGGTCTTGCGAGCTCCTACAATGAGCAGTTCTTC
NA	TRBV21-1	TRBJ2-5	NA	CASSIKGQGWETQYF	TGTGCCAGCAGCATCAAAGGACAGGGCTGGGAGACCCAGTACTTC
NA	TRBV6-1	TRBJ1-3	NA	CASSEIGAGNTIYF	TGTGCCAGCAGTGAAATCGGGGCTGGAAACACCATATATTTT
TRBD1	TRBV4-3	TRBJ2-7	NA	CASSQDLQDRAYEQYF	TGCGCCAGCAGCCAAGATCTCCAGGACAGGGCCTACGAGCAGTACTTC
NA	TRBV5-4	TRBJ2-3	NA	CASSETGSADTQYF	TGTGCCAGCAGCGAAACAGGGTCGGCAGATACGCAGTATTTT
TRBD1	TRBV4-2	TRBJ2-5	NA	CASSQADRGQSQETQYF	TGTGCCAGCAGCCAAGCGGACAGGGGACAATCCCAAGAGACCCAGTACTTC
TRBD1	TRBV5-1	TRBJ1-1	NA	CASSLGPGTGRNTEAFF	TGCGCCAGCAGCTTGGGCCCCGGGACAGGGAGGAACACTGAAGCTTTCTTT
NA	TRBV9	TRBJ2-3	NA	CASSPQGSTDTQYF	TGTGCCAGCAGCCCGCAGGGGTCGACAGATACGCAGTATTTT
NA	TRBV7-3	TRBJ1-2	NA	CASSLTPALNYGYTF	TGTGCCAGCAGCTTAACCCCGGCGCTAAACTATGGCTACACCTTC
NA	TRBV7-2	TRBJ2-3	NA	CASKPDYGTDTQYF	TGTGCCAGCAAACCCGACTATGGCACAGATACGCAGTATTTT
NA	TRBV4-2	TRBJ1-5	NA	CASSLDSGNQPQHF	TGTGCCAGCAGCCTGGACAGCGGCAATCAGCCCCAGCATTTT
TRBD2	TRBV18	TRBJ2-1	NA	CASSSSGTSGRYEQFF	TGTGCCAGCTCATCATCCGGGACTAGCGGGAGGTATGAGCAGTTCTTC
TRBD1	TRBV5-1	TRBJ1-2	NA	CASSLVPGQGNGYTF	TGCGCCAGCAGCTTGGTTCCGGGACAGGGGAATGGCTACACCTTC
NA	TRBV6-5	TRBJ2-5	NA	CASRGQGGRLETQYF	TGTGCCAGCAGGGGACAAGGTGGGAGATTGGAGACCCAGTACTTC
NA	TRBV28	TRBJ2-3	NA	CASSLLLATDTQYF	TGTGCCAGCAGTTTATTGTTAGCGACAGATACGCAGTATTTT
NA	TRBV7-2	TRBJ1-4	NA	CASSSTAFNEKLFF	TGTGCCAGCAGCTCGACAGCCTTTAATGAAAAACTGTTTTTT
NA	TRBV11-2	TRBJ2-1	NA	CASSPPRLVFSYNEQFF	TGTGCCAGCAGCCCCCCCCGACTAGTGTTCTCCTACAATGAGCAGTTCTTC